This is a list of T cell receptor beta chains from one sample in a study of PD-1 blockade in classical Hodgkin lymphoma. Assay used: immunoSEQ multiplex PCR; TCRdb lists only in-frame clones, some missing. The sample carries 25,000 to 30,000 clones, roughly 76% recorded once. The sample here was peripheral blood mononuclear cells (PBMCs), taken before the second cycle of nivolumab. The receptors shown here come from a human donor with classical Hodgkin lymphoma. Each CDR3 is given with its conserved first and last residue. The order of the fields is D gene, clone size, V gene, J gene, CDR3 protein. The D gene is left open where the match is weak. Part of the rows lack a size; the others show once, few, many or a class for expanded clones.

-	-	TRBV9	TRBJ2-3	CASSVAASRPGTDTQYF
TRBD1	-	TRBV5-1	TRBJ2-3	CASTYLAGGPDTQYF
-	-	TRBV5-8	TRBJ2-1	CASSLLRGWNNEQFF
TRBD2	-	TRBV5-1	TRBJ2-7	CASRGLAGASMGQYF
-	-	TRBV6-5	TRBJ1-5	CASSLGRRQPQHF
-	-	TRBV5-4	TRBJ1-2	CASSLSGTYYGYTF
-	-	TRBV28	TRBJ2-2	CASSSWSDKNTGELFF
TRBD2	once	TRBV7-2	TRBJ2-3	CASSLQIRTSATYTDTQYF
TRBD1	-	TRBV12-5	TRBJ1-1	CASGLTGGSTEAFF
-	-	TRBV14	TRBJ2-4	CASRRHSGDIQYF
TRBD1	many	TRBV27	TRBJ2-5	CASSPNRGERRLSLETQYF
-	-	TRBV11-2	TRBJ1-2	CASSLDAGNYGYTF
-	-	TRBV30	TRBJ1-2	CAWSDQGFGDGYTF
-	-	TRBV19	TRBJ2-6	CASSIIAQKSSSGANVLTF
-	-	TRBV6-5	TRBJ1-1	CASRFTGMNTEAFF
-	-	TRBV7-2	TRBJ2-3	CASSLEGTGVRDTQYF
TRBD1	-	TRBV5-1	TRBJ2-7	CASSRSTGDYEQYF
-	once	TRBV5-4	TRBJ1-4	CASSLSAHGEKLFF
-	-	TRBV4-3	TRBJ2-3	CASSQEYSTDTQYF
TRBD2	-	TRBV5-1	TRBJ2-3	CASSLGAASGAQNTQYF
-	-	TRBV28	TRBJ1-1	CASSWSGTSDKAFF
-	-	TRBV7-2	TRBJ2-7	CASSFFATYEQYF
-	-	TRBV10-1	TRBJ1-1	CASSDHRAVEAFF
-	-	TRBV7-9	TRBJ2-6	CASSGGDRGYPGANVLTF
-	-	TRBV28	TRBJ2-3	CASRSQFTDTQYF
-	-	TRBV19	TRBJ1-6	CASSPLGSPLHF
-	-	TRBV7-9	TRBJ2-7	CASSLIVDEQYF
TRBD1	once	TRBV30	TRBJ1-1	CAWSWDSGGTEAFF
-	few	TRBV11-1	TRBJ1-1	CASSPSLHRAEAFF
TRBD2	few	TRBV5-8	TRBJ2-7	CASSFGGGAYEQYF
TRBD1	-	TRBV6-1	TRBJ2-7	CASTFDRGDSYEQYF
-	few	TRBV19	TRBJ1-4	CASSRPTTNEKLFF
-	-	TRBV2	TRBJ2-6	CASANPKGGANVLTF
-	once	TRBV10-3	TRBJ1-1	CAISGASNTEAFF
-	few	TRBV4-1	TRBJ1-5	CASSLPTGAGQPQHF
-	-	TRBV2	TRBJ2-7	CASSVEKGNYEQYF
-	hyperexpanded	TRBV18	TRBJ1-4	CASSPIGEGYTEKLFF
TRBD1	-	TRBV5-1	-	CASSLAAGTEAYEQYF
-	-	TRBV9	TRBJ2-3	CASGSSGSTDTQYF
-	few	TRBV5-8	TRBJ1-1	CASSPEPGPERSEAFF
-	-	TRBV7-2	TRBJ1-2	CASSLVAQGTGYTF
-	-	TRBV7-2	TRBJ2-2	CASSFSGTGELFF
-	-	TRBV29-1	TRBJ2-5	CSVVSFQETQYF
-	-	TRBV27	TRBJ1-5	CASSFLSSNQPQHF
-	-	TRBV7-9	TRBJ1-4	CASSGGVGEKLFF